This T cell receptor (beta chain) was identified during a study of T cells in Graves' hyperthyroidism and ophthalmopathy. Study-wide findings and caveats: The blood repertoire included most of the expanded thyroid clonotypes above 0.001. Classification by a 13 V-J model distinguished ophthalmopathy from stable hyperthyroidism. The model made its ophthalmopathy prediction, and onset followed a median 6.5 months later.

Template material for amplifying TCR beta CDR3 regions consisted of RNA transcripts. The HTBI primer set was used in a first-round RT-PCR of the TCR CDR3. TCRdb recomputed calls from the multiplex PCR reads with MiXCR, one row per CDR3 protein. The table lists 600,000 to 850,000 distinct CDR3 sequences, roughly a sixth of them singletons, with 16% in the top ten. The CDR3 covers 16 residues. Looked up from germline, CDR1 is SGDLS and CDR2 is YYNGEE. The junction had 12 bases not matched to a gene; V was cut back by 4 bases and J by 5 bases. Newly diagnosed patients aged 18 to 65 had hyperthyroidism of under 2 months' duration. For this clonotype: Its cognate antigen is unknown.

Source material: blood. The chain carries TRBV9 and TRBJ2-7; TRBD1 matches 10 bases. The receptor's source is a woman aged 45 to 65 with Graves' hyperthyroidism that later progressed to Graves' ophthalmopathy. CDR3 nucleotides: TGTGCCAGCAGCTCTCGACCCGGGACAGGGGAGGACGAGCAGTACTTC. Its translation is CASSSRPGTGEDEQYF.